Listed below are T cell receptor beta chains from one sample, sequenced in a study of T cells after yellow fever vaccination. TCRdb fed the 5' RACE reads into MiXCR, producing one record per CDR3 protein. The table has approximately 610,000 distinct CDR3 sequences, roughly 17% seen once. The material sequenced was PBMCs, taken less than 6 days after the first yellow fever vaccination. These receptors came from a man aged 18 to 30 who received the YFV17D yellow fever vaccine. Both conserved end residues are part of each CDR3. A D gene is named only where the DNA matches it firmly. Clone size is given for some rows only: seen once, a few or many times, or a class if the clone is expanded.

d_call | j_call | v_call | clone_size | cdr3_aa | cdr3_nt
- | TRBJ1-2 | TRBV6-1 | few | CAAREAYGYTF | TGTGCCGCCAGGGAGGCTTATGGCTACACCTTC
- | TRBJ2-7 | TRBV7-9 | - | CASSSDLGEQYF | TGTGCCAGCAGCTCCGATTTGGGGGAGCAGTACTTC
- | TRBJ1-2 | TRBV6-1 | - | CASSRGTSRLTNYGYTF | TGTGCCAGCAGCCGAGGGACTTCTAGATTAACTAACTATGGCTACACCTTC
TRBD1 | TRBJ2-1 | TRBV3-1 | - | CASSQWGDRGYNEQFF | TGTGCCAGCAGCCAATGGGGGGACAGGGGATACAATGAGCAGTTCTTC
TRBD1 | TRBJ2-1 | TRBV12-3/TRBV12-4 | - | CASRGARGLSYNEQFF | TGTGCCAGCAGAGGCGCCAGGGGGTTATCCTACAATGAGCAGTTCTTC
- | TRBJ1-1 | TRBV2 | - | CASRGLYTEAFF | TGTGCCAGCAGGGGCTTGTACACTGAAGCTTTCTTT
- | TRBJ2-6 | TRBV27 | few | CASSLTGKAGANVLTF | TGTGCCAGCAGTTTAACAGGCAAAGCTGGGGCCAACGTCCTGACTTTC
- | TRBJ2-2 | TRBV7-3 | few | CASSLSGAAVTGELFF | TGTGCCAGCAGCTTATCTGGGGCCGCCGTGACCGGGGAGCTGTTTTTT
- | TRBJ2-2 | TRBV20-1 | few | CSATDTATGELFF | TGCAGTGCAACGGACACGGCCACCGGGGAGCTGTTTTTT
- | TRBJ1-5 | TRBV25-1 | - | CASSEVGGVGQPQHF | TGTGCCAGCAGTGAAGTCGGGGGTGTCGGTCAGCCCCAGCATTTT
TRBD1 | TRBJ2-3 | TRBV20-1 | - | CSASPGQGLDTQYF | TGCAGTGCTAGCCCTGGACAGGGTCTAGATACGCAGTATTTT
- | TRBJ1-5 | TRBV6-1 | - | CASRGTEGGQPQHF | TGTGCCAGCAGGGGGACGGAGGGGGGACAGCCCCAGCATTTT
- | TRBJ2-2 | TRBV4-1 | few | CASRQASHLLIGELFF | TGCGCCAGCAGGCAAGCGTCCCATTTGTTGATCGGGGAGCTGTTTTTT
- | TRBJ2-3 | TRBV7-2 | - | CASSSRANTQYF | TGTGCCAGCAGTAGTAGAGCTAATACGCAGTATTTT
- | TRBJ1-2 | TRBV7-8 | few | CASSLARAGGYTF | TGTGCCAGCAGCTTAGCCAGGGCGGGGGGCTACACCTTC
TRBD1 | TRBJ1-1 | TRBV5-5 | - | CASSPGQGYNTEAFF | TGTGCCAGCAGCCCGGGACAGGGCTATAACACTGAAGCTTTCTTT
- | TRBJ2-7 | TRBV7-2 | - | CASSPPNGGPHEQYF | TGTGCCAGCAGCCCGCCCAATGGCGGCCCCCACGAGCAGTACTTC
- | TRBJ2-2 | TRBV7-9 | - | CASRTGTDTGELFF | TGTGCCAGCAGAACCGGGACGGACACCGGGGAGCTGTTTTTT
- | TRBJ2-3 | TRBV6-5 | - | CASSYGREAADTQYF | TGTGCCAGCAGTTATGGCAGAGAGGCCGCAGATACGCAGTATTTT
TRBD1 | TRBJ1-6 | TRBV28 | - | CASTDRGLFSSPLHF | TGTGCCAGCACGGACAGGGGGCTATTCAGTTCACCCCTCCACTTT
TRBD1 | TRBJ2-1 | TRBV20-1 | few | CSAPNRGPPYNEQFF | TGCAGTGCGCCAAACAGGGGCCCACCCTATAATGAGCAGTTCTTC
TRBD2 | TRBJ2-1 | TRBV4-2 | - | CASSQDIGAGLNEQFF | TGTGCCAGCAGCCAAGATATCGGAGCGGGGCTTAATGAGCAGTTCTTC
- | TRBJ1-5 | TRBV6-2/TRBV6-3 | - | CASSLPGANQPQHF | TGTGCCAGCAGTTTACCGGGAGCAAATCAGCCCCAGCATTTT
TRBD1 | TRBJ2-1 | TRBV12-3/TRBV12-4 | - | CASIRDPGGNEQFF | TGTGCCAGCATTCGAGACCCAGGGGGCAATGAGCAGTTCTTC
TRBD2 | TRBJ2-3 | TRBV6-5 | - | CASSYGLGGYADTQYF | TGTGCCAGCAGTTACGGTCTCGGGGGGTACGCAGATACGCAGTATTTT
TRBD1 | TRBJ1-4 | TRBV5-1 | many | CASSLAGTGEEKLFF | TGCGCCAGCAGCTTGGCTGGGACAGGGGAAGAAAAACTGTTTTTT
- | TRBJ2-3 | TRBV4-3 | - | CASSRQQGGMDTQYF | TGCGCCAGCAGCCGGCAACAGGGGGGGATGGATACGCAGTATTTT
- | TRBJ1-2 | TRBV10-3 | few | CAISEARGPDTNYGYTF | TGTGCCATCAGTGAGGCCCGGGGGCCAGATACTAACTATGGCTACACCTTC
- | TRBJ2-3 | TRBV7-9 | - | CASRPTETDTQYF | TGTGCCAGCAGACCTACAGAGACAGATACGCAGTATTTT
- | TRBJ1-1 | TRBV20-1 | many | CSARDFRHPNTEAFF | TGCAGTGCTAGAGATTTCCGACACCCGAACACTGAAGCTTTCTTT
TRBD2 | TRBJ2-1 | TRBV7-9 | few | CATPGREGEQFF | TGTGCGACCCCTGGCAGGGAGGGAGAGCAGTTCTTC
- | TRBJ2-5 | TRBV7-9 | - | CASSLGSRVETQYF | TGTGCCAGCAGCTTAGGGTCCCGGGTGGAGACCCAGTACTTC
TRBD1 | TRBJ2-5 | TRBV7-7 | - | CASSQGTDHQETQYF | TGTGCTAGCAGCCAGGGGACAGACCACCAAGAGACCCAGTACTTC
TRBD2 | TRBJ2-7 | TRBV20-1 | - | CSARSERGAPYEQYF | TGCAGTGCTAGATCGGAGCGGGGGGCCCCCTACGAGCAGTACTTC
- | TRBJ2-2 | TRBV3-1 | many | CASSPTPNTGELFF | TGTGCCAGCAGCCCCACACCGAACACCGGGGAGCTGTTTTTT
- | TRBJ2-2 | TRBV6-5 | few | CASSYRSGSRELFF | TGTGCCAGCAGTTATCGCTCCGGGTCAAGGGAGCTGTTTTTT
- | TRBJ2-3 | TRBV30 | - | CAWITRDRASTDTQYF | TGTGCCTGGATCACCCGGGACCGGGCGAGCACAGATACGCAGTATTTT
- | TRBJ2-2 | TRBV18 | few | CASSPPSAGTGELFF | TGTGCCAGCTCACCACCCAGCGCAGGCACCGGGGAGCTGTTTTTT
TRBD2 | TRBJ2-1 | TRBV5-1 | few | CASRLAGPDNEQFF | TGCGCCAGTAGGTTAGCGGGGCCCGACAATGAGCAGTTCTTC
- | TRBJ2-1 | TRBV12-3/TRBV12-4 | few | CASSFMVLDEQFF | TGTGCCAGCAGTTTCATGGTCTTGGATGAGCAGTTCTTC